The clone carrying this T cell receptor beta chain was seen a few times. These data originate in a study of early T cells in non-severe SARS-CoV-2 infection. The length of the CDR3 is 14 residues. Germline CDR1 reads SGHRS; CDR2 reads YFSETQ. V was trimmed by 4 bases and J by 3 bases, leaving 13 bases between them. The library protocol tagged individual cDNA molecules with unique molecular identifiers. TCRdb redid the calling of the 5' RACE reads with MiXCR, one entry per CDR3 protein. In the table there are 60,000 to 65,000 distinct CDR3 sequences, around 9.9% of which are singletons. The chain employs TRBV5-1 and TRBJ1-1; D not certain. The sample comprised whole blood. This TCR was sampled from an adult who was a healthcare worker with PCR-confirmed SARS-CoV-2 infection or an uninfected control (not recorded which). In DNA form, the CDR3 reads TGCGCCAGCAGCCCCGCGGCAGTACACACTGAAGCTTTCTTT. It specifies CASSPAAVHTEAFF.